The TCR beta chain described here comes from a study of shared clonotypes between healthy human individuals. Profiling relied on immunoSEQ multiplex PCR, and the TCRdb table lists in-frame clones only, not all of them. The data show under 600,000 clones, with 60% to 80% seen just once and about an eighth held by the top ten. A remark on this clone: Its antigen is not known.

Whole-study findings and limits: The authors sampled blood alone, and tissue repertoires likely differ. Among donors, clonotype sharing was expected to be affected by sequencing depth.

The CDR3 is 15 amino acids. Per the germline V gene, CDR1 is SGHTA and CDR2 is FQGNSA. V was clipped by 5 bases and J by 0 bases, with 12 bases between them. Sequencing was performed on PBMCs. This TCR was recovered from a woman in her 40s in good health. Some clones in this sample may be carry-over from other donors' samples. The chain recombines TRBV7-2 with TRBJ2-3; possible D gene TRBD2, 6 bases. CDR3 residues: CASSKGLASTDTQYF. In DNA, the CDR3 is TGTGCCAGCAGCAAGGGACTGGCTAGCACAGATACGCAGTATTTT.